Below are 15 T cell receptor beta chains sequenced from a single sample in a study of T-cell memory formation after mild COVID-19. TCRdb re-called the 5' RACE reads with MiXCR, one entry per CDR3 protein. The sample includes more than 75,000 distinct CDR3 sequences, around 27% seen only once; the top ten take under 50%. Sequenced material: PBMCs or a T cell subset sorted from them (not recorded which). The receptor source for this set is a man aged 18-30 years who had mild COVID-19 (a few samples of this study predate the infection). Cell type and time point are not known.

The chain joins TRBV7-6 to TRBJ1-2, with no clear D. V lost 7 bases and J 4 bases, leaving 13 bases between the germline ends. The germline gives CDR1 SGHVS, CDR2 FNYEAQ. This CDR3 has 13 residues. CDR3 loop: CASTPDGVYGYTF. The CDR3 DNA reads as TGTGCCAGCACTCCTGATGGTGTCTATGGCTACACCTTC. The full variable domain, in which reference TRBV7-6 and TRBJ1-2 provide the parts outside the CDR3, is GAGVSQSPRYKVTKRGQDVALRCDPISGHVSLYWYRQALGQGPEFLTYFNYEAQQDKSGLPNDRFSAERPEGSISTLTIQRTEQRDSAMYRCASTPDGVYGYTFGSGTRLTVV.

The sample holds a few counts of this clonotype. The chain combines TRBV6-6 with TRBJ2-7; D may match TRBD1 or TRBD2 (5 bases each). Germline V gene sequence: CDR1 MNHNY, CDR2 SVGAGI (reference sequence). Trimming took off 2 bases at V and 6 bases at J, with 20 bases between the two ends. The CDR3 consists of 16 residues. CDR3 sequence: CASSYHYFGTVPEQYV. CDR3 bases: TGTGCCAGCAGTTACCACTACTTTGGGACGGTTCCCGAGCAGTACGTC.

The chain joins TRBV12-3 or TRBV12-4 to TRBJ1-4, with unresolved D. Trimming shortened V by 3 bases and J by 12 bases, and 14 bases separated the two germline ends. The CDR3 contains 13 residues. The CDR3 coding sequence is TGTGCCAGCAGTTTTGGATCGGCGTCGGAACTGTTTTTT. Encoded protein: CASSFGSASELFF.

This clonotype was counted between two and nine times. The chain uses TRBV9 and TRBJ2-1, with D possibly matching TRBD2 (5 bases). Trimming removed 4 bases at V and 9 bases at J, with 8 bases between. This CDR3 comprises 11 residues. Germline V gene sequence: CDR1 SGDLS, CDR2 YYNGEE. CDR3 DNA: TGTGCCAGCAGCCCAGGAGGTGAGCAGTTCTTC. Amino acid sequence: CASSPGGEQFF.

At least ten counts were recorded for this clonotype. The chain employs TRBV7-9 and TRBJ2-5, with TRBD2 as a possible D gene (6 bases). The V gene's germline CDR1 is SEHNR and CDR2 FQNEAQ (reference sequence). V was cut by 1 base and J by 1 base, with 7 bases left in between. This CDR3 is 14 amino acids long. Written as DNA, the CDR3 is TGTGCCAGCAGCTTAGTCGGGAGCCAAGAGACCCAGTACTTC. Encoded protein: CASSLVGSQETQYF.

This clonotype was detected ten times or more. The V and J genes are TRBV27 and TRBJ2-7; the D gene is possibly TRBD1 (5 bases). The V end was cut by 5 bases, the J end by 0 bases, with 11 bases between. This CDR3 region has 14 residues. The germline V gene encodes CDR1 MNHEY and CDR2 SMNVEV (reference sequence). This CDR3 is CASSPTQVSYEQYF. CDR3 sequence (DNA): TGTGCCAGCAGTCCCACACAGGTCTCCTACGAGCAGTACTTC.

The chain is built from TRBV6-5 and TRBJ2-3, with TRBD2 matching 14 bases. Germline trimming cut 5 bases from V and 3 bases from J; bases unmatched to any gene: 1. Germline V lookup: CDR1 MNHEY, CDR2 SVGAGI. The CDR3 sequence is 15 residues long. Written as DNA, the CDR3 is TGTGCCAGCAGTCGACTAGCGGGGGGGACAGATACGCAGTATTTT. This encodes CASSRLAGGTDTQYF.

V usage is TRBV6-2 or TRBV6-3 and J usage is TRBJ2-7, with unresolved D. The CDR3 loop spans 10 amino acids. V lost 8 bases and J lost 4, with 6 bases in between. Per germline, CDR1 MNHEY and CDR2 SVGEGT. The DNA for the CDR3 is TGTGCCAGCGGACGGTACGAGCAGTACTTC. As protein: CASGRYEQYF.

V is TRBV20-1 and J is TRBJ2-2; possible D gene TRBD2, 5 bases. V lost 4 bases and J 0 bases, leaving 9 bases between the germline ends. The V gene's germline CDR1 is DFQATT and CDR2 SNEGSKA (reference sequence). The CDR3 consists of 14 residues. CDR3 region: CSAIPGTNTGELFF. In nucleotides, the CDR3 is TGCAGTGCTATACCGGGAACGAACACCGGGGAGCTGTTTTTT.

V is TRBV11-2 and J is TRBJ2-1; D gene unclear. Between the trimmed V and J ends, which lost 0 bases and 12 bases, there was a span of 6 bases. The CDR3 runs 11 residues. Looked up from germline, CDR1 is SGHAT and CDR2 is FQNNGV. CDR3 sequence reads: CASSLDQPQFF. For the CDR3, the DNA is TGTGCCAGCAGCTTAGACCAGCCGCAGTTCTTC.

This clonotype was detected only a few times. The CDR3 protein is CASSSLTGGGETQYF. CDR3 DNA sequence: TGTGCCAGCAGCTCCTTGACAGGGGGCGGCGAGACCCAGTACTTC. V gene TRBV5-5 combines with J gene TRBJ2-5; 10 nucleotides align to TRBD1. The CDR3 covers 15 residues. V gave up 3 bases and J gave up 5 bases; unmatched junction bases: 7. Per germline, CDR1 SGHKS and CDR2 YYEKEE (reference sequence).

The CDR3, as DNA: TGTGCCAGTCGGTTGGGGACTGGGGCCAACGTCCTGACTTTC. Translating it yields CASRLGTGANVLTF. The gene calls are TRBV6-5 and TRBJ2-6; D is ambiguous. CDR3 length: 14 amino acids. Trimming shortened V by 9 bases and J by 2 bases, and 11 bases separated the two germline ends. The germline V gene encodes CDR1 MNHEY and CDR2 SVGAGI.

This clonotype was seen a few times. V usage is TRBV27 and J usage is TRBJ1-2; possibly TRBD1 for D (5 bases). The V gene lost 6 bases and the J gene lost 8 bases, with 16 bases spanning the gap. Germline V gene lookup returns CDR1 MNHEY and CDR2 SMNVEV (reference sequence). The CDR3 has 13 residues. The CDR3 nucleotides read TGTGCCAGCAGCCCCCTAGGGGCGGACGGCTACACCTTC. It specifies CASSPLGADGYTF.

This clonotype has a count of ten or more. The gene calls are TRBV4-3 and TRBJ2-2; the D is unclear. CDR3 length: 16 residues. The germline V gene has CDR1 LGHNA and CDR2 YSLEER. V was trimmed by 0 bases and J by 1 base, leaving 9 bases between them. DNA for the CDR3: TGCGCCAGCAGCCAAGATAGGAGCGAGAACACCGGGGAGCTGTTTTTT. This translates into CASSQDRSENTGELFF.

The chain combines TRBV29-1 with TRBJ2-2; D is tentatively TRBD1 or TRBD2 (5 bases each). Trimming removed 7 bases at V and 2 bases at J, with 23 bases between. CDR3 size: 17 residues. Per the germline V gene, CDR1 is SQVTM and CDR2 is ANQGSEA. The CDR3 loop reads CSAWGMIRGVNTGELFF. The CDR3 coding sequence is TGCAGCGCGTGGGGTATGATCCGGGGCGTTAACACCGGGGAGCTGTTTTTT.